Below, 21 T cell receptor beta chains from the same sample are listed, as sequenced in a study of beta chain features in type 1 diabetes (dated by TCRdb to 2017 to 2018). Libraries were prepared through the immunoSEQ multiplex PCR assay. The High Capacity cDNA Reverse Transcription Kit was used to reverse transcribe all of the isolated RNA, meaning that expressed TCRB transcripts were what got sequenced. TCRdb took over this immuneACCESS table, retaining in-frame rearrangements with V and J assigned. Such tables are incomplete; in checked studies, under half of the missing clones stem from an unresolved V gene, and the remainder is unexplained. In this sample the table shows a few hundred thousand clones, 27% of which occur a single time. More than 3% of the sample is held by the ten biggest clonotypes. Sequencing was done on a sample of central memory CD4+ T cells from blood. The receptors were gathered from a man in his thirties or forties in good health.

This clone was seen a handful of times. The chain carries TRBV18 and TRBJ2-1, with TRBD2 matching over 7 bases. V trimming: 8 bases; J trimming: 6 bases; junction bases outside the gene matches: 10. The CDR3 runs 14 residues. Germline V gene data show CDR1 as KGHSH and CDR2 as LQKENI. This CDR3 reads CASHWTGRANEQFF. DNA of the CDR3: TGTGCCAGCCACTGGACGGGGAGGGCCAATGAGCAGTTCTTC.

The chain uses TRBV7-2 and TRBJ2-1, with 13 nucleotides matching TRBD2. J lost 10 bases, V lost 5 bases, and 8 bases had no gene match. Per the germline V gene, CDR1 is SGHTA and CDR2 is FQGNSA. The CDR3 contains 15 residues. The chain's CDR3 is CASSPGLAGEGEQFF. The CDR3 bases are TGTGCCAGCAGCCCCGGACTAGCGGGAGAAGGGGAGCAGTTCTTC.

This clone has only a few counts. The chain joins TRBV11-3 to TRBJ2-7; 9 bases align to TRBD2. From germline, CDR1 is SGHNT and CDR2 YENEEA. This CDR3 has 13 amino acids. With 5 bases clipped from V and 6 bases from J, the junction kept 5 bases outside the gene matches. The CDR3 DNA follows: TGTGCCAGCAGCCCAGGACTAGCGCTCGAGCAGTACTTC. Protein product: CASSPGLALEQYF.

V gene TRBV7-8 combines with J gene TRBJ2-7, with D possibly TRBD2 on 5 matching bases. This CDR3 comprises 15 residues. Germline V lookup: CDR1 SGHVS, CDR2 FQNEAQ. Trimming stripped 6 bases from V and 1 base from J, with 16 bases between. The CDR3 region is CASSPVRETSYEQYF. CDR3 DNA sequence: TGTGCCAGCAGTCCGGTGAGGGAGACATCCTACGAGCAGTACTTC.

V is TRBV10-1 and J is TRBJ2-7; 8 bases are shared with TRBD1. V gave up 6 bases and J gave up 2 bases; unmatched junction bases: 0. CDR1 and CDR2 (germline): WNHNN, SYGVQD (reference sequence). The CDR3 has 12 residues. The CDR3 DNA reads TGCGCCAGCAGCAGGGGGCCCTACGAGCAGTACTTC. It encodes CASSRGPYEQYF.

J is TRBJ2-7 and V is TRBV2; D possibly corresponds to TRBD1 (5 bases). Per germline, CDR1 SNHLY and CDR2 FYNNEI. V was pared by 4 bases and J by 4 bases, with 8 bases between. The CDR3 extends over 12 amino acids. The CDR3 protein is CASSAQGYEQYF. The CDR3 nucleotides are TGTGCCAGCAGTGCGCAGGGTTACGAGCAGTACTTC.

In DNA, the CDR3 is TGTGCCACCGCGGACAGGTCGGACTATGGCTACACCTTC. This sequence encodes CATADRSDYGYTF. The V gene is TRBV10-3, the J gene TRBJ1-2, with 7 bases identical to TRBD1. J gave up 3 bases and V 10 bases, and 8 bases lay outside the gene matches. The CDR3 length is 13 residues. Germline V gives CDR1 ENHRY, CDR2 SYGVKD.

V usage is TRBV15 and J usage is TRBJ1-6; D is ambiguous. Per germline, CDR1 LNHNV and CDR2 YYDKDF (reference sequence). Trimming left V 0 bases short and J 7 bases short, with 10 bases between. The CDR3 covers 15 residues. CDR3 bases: TGTGCCACCAGCAGAGATAAGTCCCGGAATTCACCCCTCCACTTT. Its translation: CATSRDKSRNSPLHF.

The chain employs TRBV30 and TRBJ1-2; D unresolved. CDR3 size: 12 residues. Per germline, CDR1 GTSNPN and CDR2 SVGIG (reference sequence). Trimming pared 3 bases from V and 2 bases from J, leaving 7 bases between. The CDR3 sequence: CAWRTENYGYTF. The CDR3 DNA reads TGTGCCTGGAGAACAGAGAACTATGGCTACACCTTC.

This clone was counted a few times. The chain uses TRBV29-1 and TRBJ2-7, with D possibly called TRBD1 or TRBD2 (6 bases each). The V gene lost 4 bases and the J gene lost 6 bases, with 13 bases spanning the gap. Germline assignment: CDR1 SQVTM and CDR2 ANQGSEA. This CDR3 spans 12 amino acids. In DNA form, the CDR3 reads TGCAGCGTTGGTTCCGGGGGCGCCGAGCAGTACTTC. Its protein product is CSVGSGGAEQYF.

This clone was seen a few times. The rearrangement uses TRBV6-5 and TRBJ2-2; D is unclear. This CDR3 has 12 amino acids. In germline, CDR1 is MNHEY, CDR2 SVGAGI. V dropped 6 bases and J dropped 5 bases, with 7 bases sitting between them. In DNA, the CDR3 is TGTGCCAGCAGAATAGCAACCGGGGAGCTGTTTTTT. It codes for CASRIATGELFF.

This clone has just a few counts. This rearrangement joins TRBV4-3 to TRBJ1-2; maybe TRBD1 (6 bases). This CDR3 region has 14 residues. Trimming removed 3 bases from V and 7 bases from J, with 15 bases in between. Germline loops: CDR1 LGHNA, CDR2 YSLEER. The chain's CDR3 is CASSQRTGLIGYTF. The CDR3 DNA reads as TGCGCCAGCAGCCAGCGAACAGGGCTAATTGGCTACACCTTC.

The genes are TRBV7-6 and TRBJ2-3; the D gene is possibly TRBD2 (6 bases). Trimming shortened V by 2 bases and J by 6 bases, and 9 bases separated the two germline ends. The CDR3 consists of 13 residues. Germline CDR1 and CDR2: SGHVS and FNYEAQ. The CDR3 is CASSLPGADTQYF. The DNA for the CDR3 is TGTGCCAGCAGCTTACCGGGAGCCGATACGCAGTATTTT.

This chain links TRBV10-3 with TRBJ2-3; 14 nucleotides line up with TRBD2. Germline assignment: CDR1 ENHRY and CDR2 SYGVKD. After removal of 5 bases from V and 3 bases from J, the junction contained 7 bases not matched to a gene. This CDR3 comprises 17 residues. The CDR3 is CAISSPGLAGVTDTQYF. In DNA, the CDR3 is TGTGCCATCAGTTCCCCGGGACTAGCGGGAGTTACAGATACGCAGTATTTT.

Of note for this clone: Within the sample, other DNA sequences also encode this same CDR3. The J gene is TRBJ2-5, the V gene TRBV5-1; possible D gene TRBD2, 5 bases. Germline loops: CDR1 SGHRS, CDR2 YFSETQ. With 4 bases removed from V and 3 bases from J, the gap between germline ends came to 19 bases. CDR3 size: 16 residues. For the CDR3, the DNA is TGCGCCAGCAGCCTCTCCCCAAGCGGTAGCAAAGAGACCCAGTACTTC. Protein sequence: CASSLSPSGSKETQYF. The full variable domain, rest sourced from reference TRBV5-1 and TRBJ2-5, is KAGVTQTPRYLIKTRGQQVTLSCSPISGHRSVSWYQQTPGQGLQFLFEYFSETQRNKGNFPGRFSGRQFSNSRSEMNVSTLELGDSALYLCASSLSPSGSKETQYFGPGTRLLVL.

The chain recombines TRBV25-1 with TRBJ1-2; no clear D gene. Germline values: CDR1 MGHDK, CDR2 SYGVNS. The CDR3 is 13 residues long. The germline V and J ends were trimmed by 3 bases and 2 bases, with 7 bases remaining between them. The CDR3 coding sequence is TGTGCCAGCAGTGAGGAGGGAAACTATGGCTACACCTTC. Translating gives CASSEEGNYGYTF.

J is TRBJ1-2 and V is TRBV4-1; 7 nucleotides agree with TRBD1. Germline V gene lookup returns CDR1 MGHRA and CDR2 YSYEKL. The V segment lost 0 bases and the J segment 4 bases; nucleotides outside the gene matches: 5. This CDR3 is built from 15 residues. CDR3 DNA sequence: TGCGCCAGCAGCCAAGAACAGGGGAAAGGCTATGGCTACACCTTC. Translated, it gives CASSQEQGKGYGYTF.

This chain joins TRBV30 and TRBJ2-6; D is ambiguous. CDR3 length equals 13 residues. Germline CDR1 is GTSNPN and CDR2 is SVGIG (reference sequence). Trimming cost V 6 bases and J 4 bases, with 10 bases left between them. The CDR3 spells CACEVYGANVLTF. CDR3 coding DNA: TGTGCCTGCGAAGTTTACGGGGCCAACGTCCTGACTTTC.

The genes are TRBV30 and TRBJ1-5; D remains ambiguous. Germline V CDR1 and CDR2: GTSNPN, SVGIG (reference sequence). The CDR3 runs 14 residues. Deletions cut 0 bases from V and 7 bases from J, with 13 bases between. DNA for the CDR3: TGTGCCTGGAGTGTACAAAAGGGCGGGCAGCCCCAGCATTTT. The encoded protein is CAWSVQKGGQPQHF.

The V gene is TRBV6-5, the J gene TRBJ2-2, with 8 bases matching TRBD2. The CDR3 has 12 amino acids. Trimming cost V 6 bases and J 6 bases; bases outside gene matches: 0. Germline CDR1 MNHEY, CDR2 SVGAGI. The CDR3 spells CASRREAGELFF. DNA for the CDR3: TGTGCCAGCAGGCGGGAGGCCGGGGAGCTGTTTTTT.

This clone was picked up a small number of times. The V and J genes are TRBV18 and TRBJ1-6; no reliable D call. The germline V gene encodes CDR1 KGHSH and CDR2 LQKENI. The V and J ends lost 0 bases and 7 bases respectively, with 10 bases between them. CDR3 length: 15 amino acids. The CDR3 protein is CASSPPGIWNSPLHF. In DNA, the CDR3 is TGTGCCAGCTCACCACCAGGGATATGGAATTCACCCCTCCACTTT.